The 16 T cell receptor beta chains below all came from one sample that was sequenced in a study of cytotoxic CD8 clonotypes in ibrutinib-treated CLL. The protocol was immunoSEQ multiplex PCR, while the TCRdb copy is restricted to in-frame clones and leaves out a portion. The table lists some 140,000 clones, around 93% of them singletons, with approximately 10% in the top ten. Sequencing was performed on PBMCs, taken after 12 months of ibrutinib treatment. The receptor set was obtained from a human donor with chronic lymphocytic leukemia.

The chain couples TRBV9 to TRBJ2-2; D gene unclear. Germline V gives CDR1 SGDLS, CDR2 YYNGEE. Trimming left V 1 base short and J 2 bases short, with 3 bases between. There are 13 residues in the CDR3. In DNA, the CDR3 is TGTGCCAGCAGCGTACGAAACACCGGGGAGCTGTTTTTT. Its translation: CASSVRNTGELFF.

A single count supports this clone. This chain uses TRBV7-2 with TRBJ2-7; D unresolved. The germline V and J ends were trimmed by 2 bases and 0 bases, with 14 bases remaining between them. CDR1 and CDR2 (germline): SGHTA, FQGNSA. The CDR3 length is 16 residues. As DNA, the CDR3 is TGTGCCAGCAGCTTACCTCCTCGTGGCCGCTCCTACGAGCAGTACTTC. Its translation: CASSLPPRGRSYEQYF.

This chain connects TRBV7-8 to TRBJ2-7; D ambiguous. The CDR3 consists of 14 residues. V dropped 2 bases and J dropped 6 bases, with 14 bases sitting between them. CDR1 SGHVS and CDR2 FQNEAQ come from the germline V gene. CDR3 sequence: CASSLSVAPREQYF. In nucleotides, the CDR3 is TGTGCCAGCAGCTTATCAGTGGCTCCTCGCGAGCAGTACTTC.

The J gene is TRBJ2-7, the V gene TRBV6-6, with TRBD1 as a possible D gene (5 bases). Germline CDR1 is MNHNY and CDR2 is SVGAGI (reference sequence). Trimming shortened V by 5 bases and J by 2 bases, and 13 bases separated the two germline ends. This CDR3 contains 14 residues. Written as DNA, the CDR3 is TGTGCCAGCAGTGCACCGACAGCAGCCTACGAGCAGTACTTC. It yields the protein CASSAPTAAYEQYF.

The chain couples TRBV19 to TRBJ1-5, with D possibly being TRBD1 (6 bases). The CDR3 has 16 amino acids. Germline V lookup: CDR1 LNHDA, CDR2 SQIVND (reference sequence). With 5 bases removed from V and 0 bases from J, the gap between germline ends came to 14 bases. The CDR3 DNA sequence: TGTGCCAGTAGTGTCTCCGGGACAAATAGCAATCAGCCCCAGCATTTT. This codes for CASSVSGTNSNQPQHF. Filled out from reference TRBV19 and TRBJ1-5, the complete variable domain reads DGGITQSPKYLFRKEGQNVTLSCEQNLNHDAMYWYRQDPGQGLRLIYYSQIVNDFQKGDIAEGYSVSREKKESFPLTVTSAQKNPTAFYLCASSVSGTNSNQPQHFGDGTRLSIL.

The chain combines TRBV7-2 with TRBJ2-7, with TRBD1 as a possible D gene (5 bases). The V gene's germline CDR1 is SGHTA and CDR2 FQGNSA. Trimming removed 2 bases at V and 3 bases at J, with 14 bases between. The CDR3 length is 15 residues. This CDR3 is CASSLTGADIYEQYF. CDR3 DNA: TGTGCCAGCAGCTTAACAGGAGCTGACATCTACGAGCAGTACTTC. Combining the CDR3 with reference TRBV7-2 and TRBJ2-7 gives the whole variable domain GAGVSQSPSNKVTEKGKDVELRCDPISGHTALYWYRQSLGQGLEFLIYFQGNSAPDKSGLPSDRFSAERTGGSVSTLTIQRTQQEDSAVYLCASSLTGADIYEQYFGPGTRLTVT.

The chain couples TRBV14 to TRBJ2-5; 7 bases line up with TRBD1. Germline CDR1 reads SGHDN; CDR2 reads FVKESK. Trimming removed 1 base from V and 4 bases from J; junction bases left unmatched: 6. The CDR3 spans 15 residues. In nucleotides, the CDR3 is TGTGCCAGCAGCCAAGTTTCGACAGGGAGAGAGACCCAGTACTTC. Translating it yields CASSQVSTGRETQYF.

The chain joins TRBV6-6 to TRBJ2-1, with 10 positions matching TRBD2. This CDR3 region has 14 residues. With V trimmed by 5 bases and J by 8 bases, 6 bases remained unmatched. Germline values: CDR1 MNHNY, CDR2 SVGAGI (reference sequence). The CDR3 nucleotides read TGTGCCAGCAGTCCTAGCGGGAGCGTCGATGAGCAGTTCTTC. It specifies CASSPSGSVDEQFF.

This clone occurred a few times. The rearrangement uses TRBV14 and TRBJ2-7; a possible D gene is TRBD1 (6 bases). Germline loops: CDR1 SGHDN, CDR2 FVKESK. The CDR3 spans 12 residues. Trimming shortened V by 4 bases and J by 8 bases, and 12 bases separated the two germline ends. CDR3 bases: TGTGCCAGCAGCCCGACAGGCACACAGCAGTACTTC. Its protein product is CASSPTGTQQYF.

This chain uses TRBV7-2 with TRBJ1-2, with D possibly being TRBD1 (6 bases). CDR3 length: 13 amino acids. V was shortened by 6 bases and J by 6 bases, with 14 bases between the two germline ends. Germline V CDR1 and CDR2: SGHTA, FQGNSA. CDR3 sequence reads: CASSSGAGNGYTF. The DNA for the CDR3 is TGTGCCAGCAGTTCAGGGGCTGGGAATGGCTACACCTTC.

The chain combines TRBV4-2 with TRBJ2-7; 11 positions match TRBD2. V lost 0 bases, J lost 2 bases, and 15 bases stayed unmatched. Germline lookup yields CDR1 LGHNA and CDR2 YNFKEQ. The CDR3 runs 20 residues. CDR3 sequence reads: CASSQEAFPSGRKTPYEQYF. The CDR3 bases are TGTGCCAGCAGCCAAGAAGCCTTCCCTAGCGGGAGGAAGACTCCCTACGAGCAGTACTTC.

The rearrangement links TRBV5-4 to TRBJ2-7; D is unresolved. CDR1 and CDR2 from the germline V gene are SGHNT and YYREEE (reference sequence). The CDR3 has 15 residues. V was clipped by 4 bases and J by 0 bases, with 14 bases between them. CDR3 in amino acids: CASSVPTRASYEQYF. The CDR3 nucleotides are TGTGCCAGCAGCGTACCGACCCGGGCCTCCTACGAGCAGTACTTC.

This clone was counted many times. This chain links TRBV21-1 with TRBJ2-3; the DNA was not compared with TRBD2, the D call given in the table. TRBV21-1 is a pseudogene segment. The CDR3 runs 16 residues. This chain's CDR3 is CASSTRTILSADTQYF. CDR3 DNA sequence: TGTGCCAGCAGCACCCGGACTATTCTTTCCGCAGATACGCAGTATTTT.

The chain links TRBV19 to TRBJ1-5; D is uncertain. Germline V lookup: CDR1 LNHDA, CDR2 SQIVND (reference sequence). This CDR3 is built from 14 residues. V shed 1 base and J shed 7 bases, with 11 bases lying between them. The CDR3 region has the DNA TGTGCCAGTAGTATAGCCTGGGGTGGGCAGCCCCAGCATTTT. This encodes CASSIAWGGQPQHF. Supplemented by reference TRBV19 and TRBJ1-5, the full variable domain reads DGGITQSPKYLFRKEGQNVTLSCEQNLNHDAMYWYRQDPGQGLRLIYYSQIVNDFQKGDIAEGYSVSREKKESFPLTVTSAQKNPTAFYLCASSIAWGGQPQHFGDGTRLSIL.

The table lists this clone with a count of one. The DNA for the CDR3 is TGTGCCAGCAGTTTATCGATCGGGAACTATGGCTACACCTTC. Residues: CASSLSIGNYGYTF. The genes are TRBV27 and TRBJ1-2; D gene uncertain. The CDR3 consists of 14 residues. The V gene lost 0 bases and the J gene lost 2 bases, with 7 bases spanning the gap. Per the germline V gene, CDR1 is MNHEY and CDR2 is SMNVEV (reference sequence).

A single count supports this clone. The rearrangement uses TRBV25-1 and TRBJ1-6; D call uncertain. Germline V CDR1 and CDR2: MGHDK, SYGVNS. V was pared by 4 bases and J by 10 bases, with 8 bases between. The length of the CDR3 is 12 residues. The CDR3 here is CASSGWQSPLHF. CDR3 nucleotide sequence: TGTGCCAGCAGTGGATGGCAGTCACCCCTCCACTTT. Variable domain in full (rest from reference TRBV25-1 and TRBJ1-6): EADIYQTPRYLVIGTGKKITLECSQTMGHDKMYWYQQDPGMELHLIHYSYGVNSTEKGDLSSESTVSRIRTEHFPLTLESARPSHTSQYLCASSGWQSPLHFGNGTRLTVT.